This T cell receptor (beta chain) was profiled in a study of early T cells in non-severe SARS-CoV-2 infection. TCRdb re-analysed the 5' RACE reads in MiXCR, keeping a single row per CDR3 protein. Of about 52,000 distinct CDR3 sequences listed, 9.5% to 12% are singletons. This CDR3 spans 16 amino acids. From germline, CDR1 is KGHSH and CDR2 LQKENI. V dropped 1 base and J dropped 0 bases, with 12 bases sitting between them. At least ten counts were recorded for this clonotype. This sequence joins TRBV18 and TRBJ1-1; D is unclear. The sequencing input was whole blood. This receptor was obtained from an adult who was a healthcare worker with PCR-confirmed SARS-CoV-2 infection or an uninfected control (not recorded which). CDR3 in amino acids: CASSPLGKQMNTEAFF. The CDR3 DNA reads TGTGCCAGCTCACCACTAGGGAAACAAATGAACACTGAAGCTTTCTTT.